This is a list of T cell receptor beta chains from one sample in a study of graft-versus-host responses after intestinal transplantation. Assay: immunoSEQ multiplex PCR; the TCRdb copy retains only in-frame clones and omits some. The data show thousands of clones, 33% seen once. Sequencing used alloreactive CD8+ T cells from a mixed lymphocyte reaction culture, obtained before transplantation. Receptor source: a human patient who was an organ donor for intestinal transplantation. CDR3s leave out the opening cysteine and the closing phenylalanine or tryptophan. Each record gives: V gene, CDR3 protein.

V gene: TRBV30; CDR3 protein: ACKGVSVGYT
V gene: TRBV28; CDR3 protein: ASSPGDSGREGPY
V gene: TRBV6-4; CDR3 protein: ASSAAGGVNEQF
V gene: TRBV10-3; CDR3 protein: AISKYRGTNYGYT
V gene: TRBV29-1; CDR3 protein: SVEFPTGRSYEQY
V gene: TRBV27; CDR3 protein: ASSHGQGPPDTQY
V gene: TRBV15; CDR3 protein: ATSRDWVFYYEAF
V gene: TRBV7-6; CDR3 protein: ASSLGLGTDTQY
V gene: TRBV6-1; CDR3 protein: AVQGAETYEQY
V gene: TRBV5-1; CDR3 protein: ASSLVLNEQF
V gene: TRBV14; CDR3 protein: ASSPQEGLAFYNEQF
V gene: TRBV7-2; CDR3 protein: ASSPTAGGTDTQY
V gene: TRBV5-8; CDR3 protein: ASSHDRVTILPGTDTQY
V gene: TRBV5-6; CDR3 protein: ASSLELSYGYT
V gene: TRBV27; CDR3 protein: ASSLSSQRLSYEQY
V gene: TRBV30; CDR3 protein: AWSGGAKNIQY
V gene: TRBV5-3; CDR3 protein: ASSWGLGSYEQY
V gene: TRBV10-3; CDR3 protein: AISPAYNSPLH
V gene: TRBV27; CDR3 protein: ASSLGANYEQY
V gene: TRBV7-3; CDR3 protein: ASRPTGGYTMDEQF
V gene: TRBV6-1; CDR3 protein: ASRPDRGNGYT
V gene: TRBV27; CDR3 protein: ASSLGTSGDYEQY
V gene: TRBV27; CDR3 protein: ASSLGGSPYEQY
V gene: TRBV4-1; CDR3 protein: ASSQDRGSGTDTQY
V gene: TRBV7-3; CDR3 protein: ASSLILTRVANTEAF
V gene: TRBV27; CDR3 protein: ASSSYRNEQF
V gene: TRBV5-4; CDR3 protein: ASSSGPGYEKLF
V gene: TRBV15; CDR3 protein: ATSPPGSSYNEQF
V gene: TRBV7-6; CDR3 protein: ASSPDRGTDTQY